The next 24 T cell receptor beta chains were all read from a single sample in a study of control samples from healthy donors and cancer patients. Clones were sequenced by immunoSEQ multiplex PCR, and TCRdb holds only the in-frame ones, with some missing. The data hold about 100,000 clones, with just over 90% observed a single time. The sample taken for sequencing was blood. The source is a woman between 18 and 29 years old in good health.

The V and J genes are TRBV6-5 and TRBJ1-3; 7 bases align to TRBD1. The V and J ends lost 8 bases and 4 bases, in that order; junction bases with no gene match: 5. The CDR3 runs to 13 residues. Germline V gene lookup returns CDR1 MNHEY and CDR2 SVGAGI. CDR3 sequence: CASSGTAGNTIYF. DNA for the CDR3: TGTGCCAGCTCCGGGACAGCAGGAAACACCATATATTTT.

The V and J genes are TRBV2 and TRBJ2-7; possibly TRBD2 for D (6 bases). CDR1 and CDR2 (germline): SNHLY, FYNNEI. Between the trimmed V and J ends, which lost 0 bases and 0 bases, there was a span of 12 bases. CDR3 length equals 16 residues. The DNA for the CDR3 is TGTGCCAGCAGTGAAGCGTGGCGGGATAACTCCTACGAGCAGTACTTC. Its protein product is CASSEAWRDNSYEQYF.

V gene TRBV4-2 combines with J gene TRBJ2-7; 7 nucleotides match TRBD2. Germline CDR1 and CDR2: LGHNA and YNFKEQ. CDR3 length: 15 residues. The junction had 3 bases not matched to a gene; V was cut back by 1 base and J by 0 bases. In DNA form, the CDR3 reads TGTGCCAGCAGCCAAGCTAGCGGAGACTCCTACGAGCAGTACTTC. Translation: CASSQASGDSYEQYF.

This chain uses TRBV4-1 with TRBJ2-1, with D maybe TRBD2 (6 bases). The germline V gene has CDR1 MGHRA and CDR2 YSYEKL. Trimming shortened V by 5 bases and J by 0 bases, and 8 bases separated the two germline ends. The CDR3 runs 14 residues. CDR3 in amino acids: CASSAGSSYNEQFF. The CDR3 DNA follows: TGCGCCAGCAGCGCGGGGAGCTCCTACAATGAGCAGTTCTTC.

V usage is TRBV12-5 and J usage is TRBJ2-5; tentative D call: TRBD2 (6 bases). This CDR3 is built from 17 residues. The germline V gene encodes CDR1 LGHNT and CDR2 FRNRAP. The V gene lost 1 base and the J gene lost 1 base, with 16 bases spanning the gap. The CDR3 is CASGLGGVSLTQETQYF. The CDR3 DNA follows: TGTGCTAGTGGTTTGGGGGGGGTGAGTTTGACCCAAGAGACCCAGTACTTC.

This rearrangement joins TRBV5-1 to TRBJ2-6; maybe TRBD1 (6 bases). The CDR3 length is 18 residues. In germline, CDR1 is SGHRS, CDR2 YFSETQ. V gave up 5 bases and J gave up 0 bases, with 18 bases separating them. The CDR3 sequence is CASRFSTGANSGANVLTF. CDR3 DNA sequence: TGCGCCAGCAGGTTTTCGACAGGAGCAAACTCTGGGGCCAACGTCCTGACTTTC.

J is TRBJ1-2 and V is TRBV2, with a tentative D call TRBD1 (5 bases). The CDR3 covers 18 residues. Germline CDR1 is SNHLY and CDR2 is FYNNEI. V lost 5 bases and J lost 2, with 24 bases in between. CDR3 nucleotides: TGTGCCAGCAGTCGTAGGGGAATTTACAGGCCCTTCAACTATGGCTACACCTTC. Protein: CASSRRGIYRPFNYGYTF.

The chain combines TRBV21-1 with TRBJ1-1. TRBV21-1 is assigned pseudogene status. The CDR3 length is 10 residues. The CDR3 DNA sequence: TGTGCCAACGAGGAAACTGAAGCTTTCTTT. As protein: CANEETEAFF.

The gene calls are TRBV5-5 and TRBJ1-1; unclear D gene. Germline lookup yields CDR1 SGHKS and CDR2 YYEKEE (reference sequence). Trimming removed 1 base from V and 6 bases from J, with 7 bases in between. The CDR3 extends over 12 amino acids. Here the CDR3 reads CASSLTRSEAFF. Here the CDR3 DNA reads TGTGCCAGCAGCTTGACACGTTCTGAAGCTTTCTTT.

This clone showed up just once. V and J are TRBV7-6 and TRBJ1-1, with D uncertain. The CDR3 totals 13 residues. Germline V gives CDR1 SGHVS, CDR2 FNYEAQ. Trimming pared 5 bases from V and 1 base from J, leaving 8 bases between. CDR3 sequence (DNA): TGTGCCAGCAGCCAGGACTCGAACACTGAAGCTTTCTTT. It yields the protein CASSQDSNTEAFF. The entire variable domain, with the rest obtained from reference TRBV7-6 and TRBJ1-1, is as follows: GAGVSQSPRYKVTKRGQDVALRCDPISGHVSLYWYRQALGQGPEFLTYFNYEAQQDKSGLPNDRFSAERPEGSISTLTIQRTEQRDSAMYRCASSQDSNTEAFFGQGTRLTVV.

J is TRBJ2-3 and V is TRBV27, with D unresolved. Germline assignment: CDR1 MNHEY and CDR2 SMNVEV (reference sequence). The V gene lost 6 bases and the J gene lost 2 bases, with 15 bases spanning the gap. CDR3 length: 15 residues. For the CDR3, the DNA is TGTGCCAGCAGGGTTCCCGGGCTTTCCACAGATACGCAGTATTTT. Translation gives CASRVPGLSTDTQYF.

This rearrangement joins TRBV30 to TRBJ2-1, with TRBD2 matching over 15 bases. Trimming cost V 4 bases and J 9 bases; bases outside gene matches: 13. The CDR3 extends over 17 amino acids. The germline V gene encodes CDR1 GTSNPN and CDR2 SVGIG (reference sequence). The CDR3 DNA reads as TGTGCCTGGATTGGGAGACGGACTAGCGGGAGGGAGGGTGAGCAGTTCTTC. Translating it yields CAWIGRRTSGREGEQFF.

V gene TRBV27 combines with J gene TRBJ2-1; possibly TRBD1 for D (6 bases). CDR1 is MNHEY and CDR2 is SMNVEV in the germline V gene (reference sequence). CDR3 length: 13 amino acids. The V gene lost 6 bases and the J gene lost 7 bases, with 13 bases spanning the gap. The CDR3 region has the DNA TGTGCCAGCAGGGCTTTCCAGGGGAATGAGCAGTTCTTC. Its translation: CASRAFQGNEQFF.

A word on this clone: A junction boundary mismatches the germline segment, possibly from a read error. The genes are TRBV7-7 and TRBJ2-5; D unclear. The CDR3 length is 12 residues. Germline V lookup: CDR1 SSHAT, CDR2 FNYEAQ (reference sequence). As DNA, the CDR3 is TGTGCTAGCAGCTTAGTTGGGGAGACCCAGTACTTC. Translation gives CASSLVGETQYF.

This chain connects TRBV28 to TRBJ1-6, with TRBD1 as a possible D gene (5 bases). The CDR3 extends over 14 amino acids. CDR1 is MDHEN and CDR2 is SYDVKM in the germline V gene. V dropped 5 bases and J dropped 10 bases, with 15 bases sitting between them. Here the CDR3 reads CASSGAQGPSPLHF. The CDR3 DNA is TGTGCCAGCAGTGGGGCTCAGGGACCCTCACCCCTCCACTTT.

The V call is TRBV9, the J call TRBJ1-6; 7 nucleotides match TRBD1. V gave up 0 bases and J gave up 2 bases; unmatched junction bases: 2. Germline V lookup: CDR1 SGDLS, CDR2 YYNGEE. The CDR3 has 16 residues. The CDR3 reads CASSVEGQPYNSPLHF. CDR3 nucleotide sequence: TGTGCCAGCAGCGTAGAGGGACAGCCCTATAATTCACCCCTCCACTTT.

The chain carries TRBV4-1 and TRBJ1-5; D call uncertain. The germline V and J ends were trimmed by 0 bases and 3 bases, with 15 bases remaining between them. Germline V gene lookup returns CDR1 MGHRA and CDR2 YSYEKL. The CDR3 is 17 residues long. The CDR3 DNA is TGCGCCAGCAGCCAAGACCCATTGACCGCTATCAATCAGCCCCAGCATTTT. Translated: CASSQDPLTAINQPQHF.

The chain carries TRBV10-2 and TRBJ2-3, with D possibly TRBD2 on 6 matching bases. Germline V gene lookup returns CDR1 WSHSY and CDR2 SAAADI. Between the trimmed V and J ends, which lost 8 bases and 4 bases, there was a span of 16 bases. The CDR3 is made up of 14 amino acids. The CDR3 DNA is TGCGCCAGCGGGGTGGGGGGAATCTCAGATACGCAGTATTTT. Translated, it gives CASGVGGISDTQYF.

The gene calls are TRBV7-9 and TRBJ2-3; possible D gene TRBD2, 7 bases. Trimming shortened V by 3 bases and J by 1 base, and 20 bases separated the two germline ends. The CDR3 consists of 18 residues. The germline gives CDR1 SEHNR, CDR2 FQNEAQ (reference sequence). CDR3 nucleotides: TGTGCCAGCAGCTTGGGTCGTGGATTCGGGGGGCGCACAGATACGCAGTATTTT. Its translation: CASSLGRGFGGRTDTQYF.

This rearrangement joins TRBV6-2 or TRBV6-3 to TRBJ1-2; D uncertain. From germline, CDR1 is MNHEY and CDR2 SVGEGT. V lost 5 bases and J 2 bases, leaving 21 bases between the germline ends. This CDR3 has 17 amino acids. As DNA, the CDR3 is TGTGCCAGCAGTCGGGCGGGTCGGAACCTCATAAACTATGGCTACACCTTC. Protein product: CASSRAGRNLINYGYTF.

The chain employs TRBV30 and TRBJ2-3, with 9 positions matching TRBD1. The V gene's germline CDR1 is GTSNPN and CDR2 SVGIG (reference sequence). This CDR3 region has 17 residues. V gave up 2 bases and J gave up 2 bases; unmatched junction bases: 11. The CDR3 spells CAWSTTTQGASTDTQYF. CDR3 DNA sequence: TGTGCCTGGAGTACGACGACACAGGGGGCGTCCACAGATACGCAGTATTTT.

The chain joins TRBV20-1 to TRBJ2-7, with D hard to call. Germline V gene sequence: CDR1 DFQATT, CDR2 SNEGSKA (reference sequence). This CDR3 spans 14 amino acids. Trimming took off 3 bases at V and 7 bases at J, with 19 bases between the two ends. CDR3 protein: CSASSTHGFGEQYF. The DNA of the CDR3 is TGCAGTGCTAGTTCGACCCACGGGTTTGGAGAGCAGTACTTC.

The V and J genes are TRBV12-5 and TRBJ2-7; 9 nucleotides line up with TRBD1. V lost 5 bases to trimming and J lost 0 bases; unmatched junction nucleotides: 8. The CDR3 runs 16 residues. Germline CDR1 reads LGHNT; CDR2 reads FRNRAP. CDR3 sequence (DNA): TGTGCTAGTGGTCCTCCCACAGGGGGCGGCTCCTACGAGCAGTACTTC. Protein product: CASGPPTGGGSYEQYF. Variable domain in full (rest from reference TRBV12-5 and TRBJ2-7): DARVTQTPRHKVTEMGQEVTMRCQPILGHNTVFWYRQTMMQGLELLAYFRNRAPLDDSGMPKDRFSAEMPDATLATLKIQPSEPRDSAVYFCASGPPTGGGSYEQYFGPGTRLTVT.

This sequence joins TRBV5-6 and TRBJ1-1, with D hard to call. V gave up 0 bases and J gave up 5 bases, with 5 bases separating them. CDR1 is SGHDT, CDR2 YYEEEE, per germline. The CDR3 is 12 residues long. In DNA form, the CDR3 reads TGTGCCAGCAGCTTGGGTACGACTGAAGCTTTCTTT. Its protein is CASSLGTTEAFF.